The 26 T cell receptor beta chains listed next were all sequenced from one sample in a study of shared clonotypes between healthy human individuals. The table came from immunoSEQ multiplex PCR; TCRdb's copy has only in-frame clones and leaves some out. The data show 450,000 to 700,000 clones, around 95% seen once. Terminally differentiated effector memory CD45RA+ cells were excluded by CCR7 positive selection of CD45RO-negative cells. Sequences were obtained from naive CD8+ T cells sorted from blood. These TCRs come from a woman aged 25 to 45 in good health.

J is TRBJ2-1 and V is TRBV11-2, with 9 bases aligning to TRBD1. V lost 5 bases and J lost 8; bases outside the gene matches: 10. The CDR3 sequence is 15 residues long. Germline values: CDR1 SGHAT, CDR2 FQNNGV. CDR3 sequence (DNA): TGTGCCAGCAGCCAACCGGGGACAGGGAACGATGAGCAGTTCTTC. It encodes CASSQPGTGNDEQFF.

In this sample, this clone turned up once. The CDR3 protein is CSVGLAFNEQFF. The CDR3 DNA sequence: TGCAGCGTTGGGCTAGCTTTCAATGAGCAGTTCTTC. V gene TRBV29-1 combines with J gene TRBJ2-1; D is possibly TRBD2 (5 bases). Per germline, CDR1 SQVTM and CDR2 ANQGSEA. The CDR3 runs 12 residues. The ends were cut back, 4 bases at V and 6 bases at J, with 10 bases in the middle.

CDR3 in amino acids: CASSLAGSDTQYF. In DNA, the CDR3 is TGTGCCAGCAGCTTGGCGGGGTCAGATACGCAGTATTTT. The chain carries TRBV5-4 and TRBJ2-3; a possible D gene is TRBD2 (5 bases). The germline V gene has CDR1 SGHNT and CDR2 YYREEE (reference sequence). Trimming pared 0 bases from V and 4 bases from J, leaving 6 bases between. The CDR3 sequence is 13 residues long.

The chain employs TRBV6-6 and TRBJ2-7; 7 bases are a match to TRBD2. V shed 0 bases and J 3 bases; nucleotides not matched to a gene: 2. From germline, CDR1 is MNHNY and CDR2 SVGAGI (reference sequence). This CDR3 comprises 14 residues. The CDR3 DNA is TGTGCCAGCAGTTACTCGGGACTAATCTACGAGCAGTACTTC. This translates into CASSYSGLIYEQYF.

The rearrangement links TRBV6-5 to TRBJ1-1; D gene unclear. In germline, CDR1 is MNHEY, CDR2 SVGAGI. V was clipped by 6 bases and J by 1 base, with 12 bases between them. The CDR3 runs 14 residues. Written as DNA, the CDR3 is TGTGCCAGCAGGATTCATCATCAGAACACTGAAGCTTTCTTT. It translates to CASRIHHQNTEAFF.

The rearrangement links TRBV6-1 to TRBJ2-4, with D possibly TRBD1 on 6 matching bases. Germline-derived CDR1 and CDR2 are MNHNS and SASEGT. This CDR3 is built from 14 residues. Trimming pared 4 bases from V and 12 bases from J, leaving 19 bases between. CDR3 in amino acids: CASSVSDRYNDQYF. In DNA form, the CDR3 reads TGTGCCAGCAGTGTGTCAGACAGGTATAACGATCAGTACTTC.

The rearrangement uses TRBV27 and TRBJ1-2; 7 bases agree with TRBD1. The CDR3 totals 14 residues. CDR1 MNHEY and CDR2 SMNVEV come from the germline V gene (reference sequence). V shed 5 bases and J 8 bases; nucleotides not matched to a gene: 11. CDR3 coding DNA: TGTGCCAGCAGTCCGACAGGGACCCTCGGGGGCTACACCTTC. Protein product: CASSPTGTLGGYTF.

The chain links TRBV15 to TRBJ1-4; possibly TRBD1 for D (5 bases). The CDR3 covers 14 residues. The germline V gene has CDR1 LNHNV and CDR2 YYDKDF (reference sequence). Trimming took 0 bases from V and 6 from J, leaving 8 bases between them. The CDR3 DNA reads as TGTGCCACCAGCAGAGATACGGGGGATGAAAAACTGTTTTTT. It is translated as CATSRDTGDEKLFF.

This rearrangement joins TRBV15 to TRBJ1-2; TRBD1 matches 9 bases. Germline CDR1 LNHNV, CDR2 YYDKDF (reference sequence). The CDR3 loop spans 17 amino acids. Trimming at V came to 3 bases and at J to 10 bases, leaving 18 bases not matched to a gene. CDR3 loop: CATSSPLRDRDLGDYTF. The CDR3 coding sequence is TGTGCCACCAGCAGCCCCCTCCGGGACAGGGACCTGGGTGACTACACCTTC.

This chain links TRBV2 with TRBJ1-1, with D unresolved. With 5 bases removed from V and 2 bases from J, the gap between germline ends came to 9 bases. The CDR3 totals 13 residues. Germline CDR1 and CDR2: SNHLY and FYNNEI. For the CDR3, the DNA is TGTGCCAGCAGTCAAAAGGGCAACACTGAAGCTTTCTTT. It yields the protein CASSQKGNTEAFF.

V gene TRBV27 combines with J gene TRBJ1-2, with D perhaps matching TRBD1 (6 bases). The CDR3 extends over 13 amino acids. CDR1 is MNHEY, CDR2 SMNVEV, per germline (reference sequence). Trimming shortened V by 6 bases and J by 1 base, and 9 bases separated the two germline ends. CDR3 region: CASRGGYNYGYTF. The CDR3 coding sequence is TGTGCCAGCAGAGGGGGGTATAACTATGGCTACACCTTC.

The V call is TRBV10-1, the J call TRBJ2-1; the match to TRBD2 covers 12 bases. The germline gives CDR1 WNHNN, CDR2 SYGVQD (reference sequence). The junction had 9 bases not matched to a gene; V was cut back by 3 bases and J by 15 bases. The CDR3 runs to 14 residues. This chain's CDR3 is CASSEGTSGSVRFF. CDR3 nucleotides: TGCGCCAGCAGTGAAGGGACTAGCGGGTCGGTGCGGTTCTTC.

The V gene is TRBV28, the J gene TRBJ1-1, with 7 bases lining up with TRBD1. Germline trimming cut 6 bases from V and 0 bases from J; bases unmatched to any gene: 4. This CDR3 has 14 residues. From germline, CDR1 is MDHEN and CDR2 SYDVKM. The CDR3 region is CASREGQLNTEAFF. CDR3 nucleotide sequence: TGTGCCAGCAGGGAGGGACAGCTGAACACTGAAGCTTTCTTT.

V usage is TRBV5-1 and J usage is TRBJ2-7; D ambiguous. CDR3 length: 12 residues. Trimming left V 7 bases short and J 9 bases short, with 17 bases between. CDR1 is SGHRS, CDR2 YFSETQ, per germline. CDR3 DNA sequence: TGCGCCAGCGCACCGACCGCAGGCGGGCAGTACTTC. Protein sequence: CASAPTAGGQYF.

V usage is TRBV29-1 and J usage is TRBJ2-1; 11 bases line up with TRBD2. CDR1 SQVTM and CDR2 ANQGSEA come from the germline V gene. V shed 7 bases and J 4 bases; nucleotides not matched to a gene: 12. This CDR3 has 16 residues. The CDR3 DNA sequence: TGCAGCGCTCAATCACCACTAGCGGGGGTATACAATGAGCAGTTCTTC. It encodes CSAQSPLAGVYNEQFF.

The chain links TRBV2 to TRBJ2-5, with D possibly matching TRBD2 (6 bases). The CDR3 contains 12 residues. V shed 6 bases and J shed 3 bases, with 8 bases lying between them. The germline gives CDR1 SNHLY, CDR2 FYNNEI. CDR3 in DNA: TGTGCCAGCAGACCTAGCGAAGAGACCCAGTACTTC. Its translation: CASRPSEETQYF.

For this clone: Other DNA sequences of this sample code for an identical CDR3. The V and J genes are TRBV11-2 and TRBJ2-7; D not resolved. This CDR3 has 11 amino acids. V lost 6 bases to trimming and J lost 1 base, with 4 bases between them. The germline gives CDR1 SGHAT, CDR2 FQNNGV. In nucleotides, the CDR3 is TGTGCCAGCAGTCCGTCCTACGAGCAGTACTTC. Amino acid sequence: CASSPSYEQYF.

This sequence joins TRBV29-1 and TRBJ2-5, with 7 bases identical to TRBD1. Germline CDR1 is SQVTM and CDR2 is ANQGSEA. Trimming cost V 3 bases and J 0 bases; bases outside gene matches: 10. This CDR3 is 16 amino acids long. The CDR3 sequence is CSVDHQGDLYQETQYF. The CDR3 DNA is TGCAGCGTTGATCATCAGGGGGACCTGTACCAAGAGACCCAGTACTTC.

The genes are TRBV4-1 and TRBJ2-7; D ambiguous. The CDR3 loop spans 17 amino acids. V dropped 1 base and J dropped 3 bases, with 19 bases sitting between them. Per the germline V gene, CDR1 is MGHRA and CDR2 is YSYEKL. The CDR3 bases are TGCGCCAGCAGCCAAGTCTGGGTTAAGCGACCTCACTACGAGCAGTACTTC. It is translated as CASSQVWVKRPHYEQYF.

This clone was observed a few times. DNA for the CDR3: TGTGCCAGCAGTACAAGCAATCAGCCCCAGCATTTT. Its translation is CASSTSNQPQHF. This chain uses TRBV27 with TRBJ1-5; D is uncertain. This CDR3 comprises 12 residues. Germline CDR1 reads MNHEY; CDR2 reads SMNVEV (reference sequence). Trimming pared 5 bases from V and 1 base from J, leaving 3 bases between.

This clone was counted a single time. The chain carries TRBV7-9 and TRBJ2-7; TRBD2 aligns across 13 bases. J lost 7 bases, V lost 2 bases, and 5 bases had no gene match. The length of the CDR3 is 15 residues. CDR1 is SEHNR and CDR2 is FQNEAQ in the germline V gene (reference sequence). The CDR3 spells CASSLSGLAGVEQYF. CDR3 sequence (DNA): TGTGCCAGCAGCTTAAGCGGACTAGCGGGAGTAGAGCAGTACTTC.

The CDR3 sequence: CASSPAFGLAVYEQFF. The CDR3 bases are TGTGCCAGCAGTCCAGCCTTTGGACTAGCGGTGTATGAGCAGTTCTTC. This chain uses TRBV28 with TRBJ2-1, with TRBD2 identical over 10 bases. Trimming took 5 bases from V and 8 from J; bases not matched to a gene: 12. The germline V gene has CDR1 MDHEN and CDR2 SYDVKM. There are 16 residues in the CDR3.

The chain joins TRBV28 to TRBJ1-6; TRBD1 matches 7 bases. This CDR3 is built from 17 residues. Trimming took 2 bases from V and 4 from J; bases not matched to a gene: 8. Germline V gene lookup returns CDR1 MDHEN and CDR2 SYDVKM. This chain's CDR3 is CASSLPSTGRYNSPLHF. The CDR3 bases are TGTGCCAGCAGTTTACCTTCGACAGGGCGGTATAATTCACCCCTCCACTTT. Looking up the rest from reference TRBV28 and TRBJ1-6 gives the full variable domain: DVKVTQSSRYLVKRTGEKVFLECVQDMDHENMFWYRQDPGLGLRLIYFSYDVKMKEKGDIPEGYSVSREKKERFSLILESASTNQTSMYLCASSLPSTGRYNSPLHFGNGTRLTVT.

The genes are TRBV28 and TRBJ1-1; the D gene is possibly TRBD1 (6 bases). With 5 bases removed from V and 1 base from J, the gap between germline ends came to 8 bases. CDR1 is MDHEN, CDR2 SYDVKM, per germline. CDR3 size: 13 residues. The CDR3 reads CASSTGRNTEAFF. DNA of the CDR3: TGTGCCAGCAGTACAGGGAGGAACACTGAAGCTTTCTTT. The whole variable domain, remainder taken from reference TRBV28 and TRBJ1-1, is DVKVTQSSRYLVKRTGEKVFLECVQDMDHENMFWYRQDPGLGLRLIYFSYDVKMKEKGDIPEGYSVSREKKERFSLILESASTNQTSMYLCASSTGRNTEAFFGQGTRLTVV.

V usage is TRBV7-9 and J usage is TRBJ2-7; D is unresolved. Germline assignment: CDR1 SEHNR and CDR2 FQNEAQ (reference sequence). The CDR3 is 13 residues long. The V and J ends lost 9 bases and 2 bases respectively, with 14 bases between them. The CDR3 region is CASDRGKTYEQYF. CDR3 sequence (DNA): TGTGCCAGTGATCGTGGTAAGACCTACGAGCAGTACTTC.

The CDR3 DNA reads as TGTGCCAGCAGCCCACGGGGACAGGGAGGGGACGAGCAGTACTTC. Residues: CASSPRGQGGDEQYF. J is TRBJ2-7 and V is TRBV5-6, with TRBD1 matching over 9 bases. Germline CDR1 and CDR2: SGHDT and YYEEEE. The junction had 10 bases not matched to a gene; V was cut back by 4 bases and J by 5 bases. CDR3 length: 15 amino acids. Full variable domain (remainder filled in from reference TRBV5-6 and TRBJ2-7): DAGVTQSPTHLIKTRGQQVTLRCSPKSGHDTVSWYQQALGQGPQFIFQYYEEEERQRGNFPDRFSGHQFPNYSSELNVNALLLGDSALYLCASSPRGQGGDEQYFGPGTRLTVT.